A single sample gave rise to the 20 T cell receptor beta chains below, sequenced in a study of glioma-infiltrating T cells after dendritic cell vaccination. Clones were sequenced by immunoSEQ multiplex PCR, and TCRdb holds only the in-frame ones, with some missing. The sample consists of 71,000 or so clones, about 76% of them appearing once. Here the sequenced sample was blood, taken before dendritic cell vaccination. The receptors were sampled from a human donor with glioblastoma.

This chain joins TRBV7-2 and TRBJ1-6, with 10 bases lining up with TRBD1. CDR1 and CDR2 (germline): SGHTA, FQGNSA. This CDR3 has 15 residues. The junction had 9 bases not matched to a gene; V was cut back by 2 bases and J by 14 bases. CDR3 sequence (DNA): TGTGCCAGCAGCTTATTCGGGACAGGGGCCGGAACCCTCCACTTT. Protein: CASSLFGTGAGTLHF. Using reference TRBV7-2 and TRBJ1-6 for the parts outside the CDR3, the full variable domain is GAGVSQSPSNKVTEKGKDVELRCDPISGHTALYWYRQSLGQGLEFLIYFQGNSAPDKSGLPSDRFSAERTGGSVSTLTIQRTQQEDSAVYLCASSLFGTGAGTLHFGNGTRLTVT.

The V and J genes are TRBV7-2 and TRBJ1-3, with D unresolved. CDR3 size: 14 residues. Germline V gene data show CDR1 as SGHTA and CDR2 as FQGNSA. The germline V and J ends were trimmed by 3 bases and 2 bases, with 8 bases remaining between them. Here the CDR3 DNA reads TGTGCCAGCAGCTTCGGAGGGACTGGAAACACCATATATTTT. Residues: CASSFGGTGNTIYF.

J is TRBJ1-2 and V is TRBV5-6; 9 nucleotides line up with TRBD1. V lost 2 bases and J lost 6; bases outside the gene matches: 8. CDR3 length: 15 amino acids. The V gene's germline CDR1 is SGHDT and CDR2 YYEEEE. CDR3 residues: CASSFNGQGYNGYTF. The CDR3 DNA is TGTGCCAGCAGCTTTAACGGACAGGGGTATAATGGCTACACCTTC.

The rearrangement links TRBV19 to TRBJ1-4; no firm D call. This CDR3 is built from 14 residues. CDR1 is LNHDA, CDR2 SQIVND, per germline (reference sequence). The CDR3 coding sequence is TGTGCGCGGCGGGAGAGGACAACTAATGAAAAACTGTTTTTT. Protein sequence: CARRERTTNEKLFF.

The chain combines TRBV10-3 with TRBJ1-1; 7 nucleotides match TRBD1. The CDR3 contains 14 residues. Germline CDR1 ENHRY, CDR2 SYGVKD. V trimming: 3 bases; J trimming: 5 bases; junction bases outside the gene matches: 6. The CDR3 bases are TGTGCCATCAGTGAAAGGGGGCGGCCAACTGAAGCTTTCTTT. Amino acid sequence: CAISERGRPTEAFF.

On this clone itself: Other DNA sequences of this sample code for an identical CDR3. The chain carries TRBV9 and TRBJ2-1, with TRBD2 matching 11 bases. In germline, CDR1 is SGDLS, CDR2 YYNGEE. The CDR3 spans 16 residues. V lost 5 bases to trimming and J lost 6 bases; unmatched junction nucleotides: 10. CDR3 bases: TGTGCCAGCAGTGCACTAGCGGGGGACCCCTCCAATGAGCAGTTCTTC. This translates into CASSALAGDPSNEQFF. The variable domain in full, completed from reference TRBV9 and TRBJ2-1, reads DSGVTQTPKHLITATGQRVTLRCSPRSGDLSVYWYQQSLDQGLQFLIQYYNGEERAKGNILERFSAQQFPDLHSELNLSSLELGDSALYFCASSALAGDPSNEQFFGPGTRLTVL.

The rearrangement uses TRBV5-4 and TRBJ2-5; 10 bases match TRBD1. Trimming took 4 bases from V and 7 from J; bases not matched to a gene: 7. The CDR3 is made up of 14 amino acids. Germline V lookup: CDR1 SGHNT, CDR2 YYREEE (reference sequence). This chain's CDR3 is CASSPRTGGGTQYF. The CDR3 nucleotides are TGTGCCAGCAGCCCCAGGACAGGGGGGGGGACCCAGTACTTC. The full variable domain, with the rest looked up from reference TRBV5-4 and TRBJ2-5, is ETGVTQSPTHLIKTRGQQVTLRCSSQSGHNTVSWYQQALGQGPQFIFQYYREEENGRGNFPPRFSGLQFPNYSSELNVNALELDDSALYLCASSPRTGGGTQYFGPGTRLLVL.

V and J are TRBV7-9 and TRBJ2-2; D uncertain. Germline V gene lookup returns CDR1 SEHNR and CDR2 FQNEAQ (reference sequence). CDR3 size: 13 residues. V shed 0 bases and J shed 5 bases, with 4 bases lying between them. As DNA, the CDR3 is TGTGCCAGCAGCTTAGCGGAGACCGGGGAGCTGTTTTTT. This codes for CASSLAETGELFF.

V usage is TRBV5-4 and J usage is TRBJ2-2; D remains ambiguous. Trimming stripped 0 bases from V and 1 base from J, with 7 bases between. CDR1 SGHNT and CDR2 YYREEE come from the germline V gene (reference sequence). The CDR3 is 15 amino acids. The CDR3 nucleotides read TGTGCCAGCAGCTTGGATCCGGGGAACACCGGGGAGCTGTTTTTT. Its translation: CASSLDPGNTGELFF.

This sequence joins TRBV18 and TRBJ2-5, with D perhaps matching TRBD2 (5 bases). The CDR3 length is 14 residues. Per germline, CDR1 KGHSH and CDR2 LQKENI. V dropped 3 bases and J dropped 0 bases, with 8 bases sitting between them. In DNA, the CDR3 is TGTGCCAGCTCACCGACCGGGGACCAAGAGACCCAGTACTTC. Translating gives CASSPTGDQETQYF.

The CDR3 coding sequence is TGTGCCAGTAGTACGGACATTAATGGCTACACCTTC. Its protein is CASSTDINGYTF. The chain carries TRBV19 and TRBJ1-2; a weak D match, TRBD1 (5 bases). Per germline, CDR1 LNHDA and CDR2 SQIVND (reference sequence). Trimming left V 4 bases short and J 6 bases short, with 9 bases between. There are 12 residues in the CDR3.

The chain couples TRBV15 to TRBJ2-5; D may be TRBD1 (6 bases). Trimming removed 2 bases at V and 2 bases at J, with 15 bases between. Germline lookup yields CDR1 LNHNV and CDR2 YYDKDF (reference sequence). The CDR3 covers 16 residues. Written as DNA, the CDR3 is TGTGCCACCAGCAGACAAACCGACAGGCCTCAAGAGACCCAGTACTTC. Translated: CATSRQTDRPQETQYF.

The chain carries TRBV5-8 and TRBJ1-5; 7 bases match TRBD1. The J segment lost 0 bases and the V segment lost 2 bases, leaving 5 bases of the junction unmatched. Germline CDR1 is SGHTS and CDR2 is YDEGEE. The CDR3 is made up of 16 amino acids. The DNA for the CDR3 is TGTGCCAGCAGCTTTAACAGGGGCGGTAGCAATCAGCCCCAGCATTTT. It yields the protein CASSFNRGGSNQPQHF.

The V call is TRBV5-1, the J call TRBJ2-5; TRBD1 matches 7 bases. Germline trimming cut 2 bases from V and 0 bases from J; bases unmatched to any gene: 4. This CDR3 region has 15 residues. CDR1 SGHRS and CDR2 YFSETQ come from the germline V gene. CDR3 residues: CASSFITGDQETQYF. CDR3 coding DNA: TGCGCCAGCAGCTTTATCACAGGGGACCAAGAGACCCAGTACTTC.

V usage is TRBV4-1 and J usage is TRBJ1-4; 7 bases align to TRBD1. The germline V gene has CDR1 MGHRA and CDR2 YSYEKL. This CDR3 is 13 amino acids long. Losses at the gene ends were 5 bases for V and 4 bases for J; bases not matched to a gene: 1. The CDR3 DNA reads TGCGCCAGCAGCAGACAGGGTAATGAAAAACTGTTTTTT. Protein product: CASSRQGNEKLFF.

This chain joins TRBV5-1 and TRBJ2-3; 9 positions agree with TRBD2. The germline gives CDR1 SGHRS, CDR2 YFSETQ. This CDR3 is built from 20 residues. The V gene end was trimmed by 0 bases and the J gene end by 1 base; junction bases not matched to a gene: 15. The CDR3 DNA is TGCGCCAGCAGCTTGGCGCCGCGGTGGAAAGCGGGGGGACGCACAGATACGCAGTATTTT. Its protein product is CASSLAPRWKAGGRTDTQYF.

The chain joins TRBV18 to TRBJ1-5; perhaps TRBD1 as D (5 bases). With 8 bases removed from V and 5 bases from J, the gap between germline ends came to 13 bases. The CDR3 has 13 residues. In germline, CDR1 is KGHSH, CDR2 LQKENI. CDR3 residues: CASTKGGDQPQHF. CDR3 sequence (DNA): TGTGCCAGCACCAAGGGAGGGGATCAGCCCCAGCATTTT.

The chain combines TRBV9 with TRBJ1-3, with D tentatively TRBD1 (6 bases). The germline V gene encodes CDR1 SGDLS and CDR2 YYNGEE. V lost 4 bases and J 0 bases, leaving 11 bases between the germline ends. The CDR3 extends over 15 amino acids. CDR3 DNA sequence: TGTGCCAGCAGCCAGGACAGAGCCTCTGGAAACACCATATATTTT. The encoded protein is CASSQDRASGNTIYF.

The count of this clone is one. The chain carries TRBV10-2 and TRBJ1-1, with D tentatively TRBD1 (6 bases). V gave up 5 bases and J gave up 1 base, with 11 bases separating them. CDR1 is WSHSY and CDR2 is SAAADI in the germline V gene. This CDR3 has 14 amino acids. The CDR3 here is CASSWTAQNTEAFF. The CDR3 bases are TGCGCCAGCAGTTGGACAGCTCAGAACACTGAAGCTTTCTTT.

This chain links TRBV9 with TRBJ2-2; 14 bases align to TRBD2. Germline V gene sequence: CDR1 SGDLS, CDR2 YYNGEE. CDR3 length equals 18 residues. Trimming at V came to 3 bases and at J to 1 base, leaving 5 bases not matched to a gene. The CDR3 loop reads CASSAGLAGGQNTGELFF. CDR3 bases: TGTGCCAGCAGCGCAGGACTAGCGGGGGGCCAGAACACCGGGGAGCTGTTTTTT. The whole variable domain, remainder taken from reference TRBV9 and TRBJ2-2, is DSGVTQTPKHLITATGQRVTLRCSPRSGDLSVYWYQQSLDQGLQFLIQYYNGEERAKGNILERFSAQQFPDLHSELNLSSLELGDSALYFCASSAGLAGGQNTGELFFGEGSRLTVL.